This record looks at one TCR beta chain sequence and its context. Its target is not known. The source of the sample is a study of T-cell memory formation after mild COVID-19. Points from the study as a whole: Confirmation was lacking for SARS-CoV-2 specificity of second-wave clones that peaked on day 37.

TCRdb passed the 5' RACE reads through MiXCR, listing each CDR3 protein once. The sample has a few hundred thousand distinct CDR3 sequences, about 13% seen once. The CDR3 spans 13 residues. Material for sequencing was PBMCs or a T cell subset sorted from them (not recorded which). The gene calls are TRBV21-1 and TRBJ1-1. TRBV21-1 corresponds to a pseudogene. This TCR was recovered from a man between 18 and 29 years old who had mild COVID-19 (a few samples of this study predate the infection). Cell type and time point are not known. CDR3 in amino acids: CASSKAAGYGAFF. In nucleotides, the CDR3 is TGTGCCAGCAGCAAAGCGGCTGGGTACGGAGCTTTCTTT.